This TCR beta chain was sequenced for a study of chemoradiotherapy in HPV16-positive cancers (dated by TCRdb to between 2020 and 2023). Study-wide context: Candidate HPV-specific T-cell clones and common TCR motifs were defined through functional T-cell assays on cells from a couple of HPV16-positive patients. Next, the candidate HPV-specific TCRs and motifs were followed in TCR repertoires from around 91 patients with HPV-related cancers. The study set out to ask whether T-cell immunity against the HPV oncoproteins E6 and E7 changes over the course of chemoradiotherapy and whether that immunity affects survival. Points the paper makes about the study in general: Expansion of candidate HPV-specific clones and E7-related TCR motifs was observed in the tumor microenvironment during treatment, whereas no such expansion was observed for non-HPV-specific T cells. In HPV16-positive patients, expansion of HPV-responsive T cells during chemoradiotherapy was found to be associated with improved recurrence-free survival. The functional definition of HPV-specific T cells was derived from only a couple of HPV16-positive patients, and the survival association was reported for HPV16-positive patients.

Of note for this clone: The specificity of this receptor is unknown. Base qualities are missing; no much larger clone stands one base away.

There are 14 amino acids in the CDR3, from cysteine to phenylalanine inclusive. Only the CDR3 DNA is retained, 42 bases long and in frame from the first base. CDR1 and CDR2 are drawn from the germline V gene: SNHLY, FYNNEI. V gives up 5 bases and J gives up 5 bases, and the segment between their germline ends measures 12 bases. Libraries were made using the immunoSEQ multiplex PCR assay. As stored in TCRdb, this immuneACCESS dataset retains in-frame rearrangements with V and J assigned. A fraction of the clones does not appear; measured against another copy, unresolved V genes explain less than half of the discrepancy, and the remainder lacks a known reason. In this sample the table shows approximately 7,700 clones, roughly four fifths of which occur a single time. The ten largest clonotypes hold less than 8% of the sample. Repertoires were sampled repeatedly over the course of chemoradiotherapy so that clonal expansion in the tumor microenvironment could be followed.

This TCR came from a human donor with HPV-associated anogenital cancer. Here the sequenced sample was tumor tissue, taken from a patient who underwent chemoradiotherapy. Here the chain combines TRBV2 and TRBJ2-2; the D gene assignment is ambiguous. The CDR3 region has the sequence CASSILGGTGELFF. The nucleotides are TGTGCCAGCAGTATCCTAGGTGGGACCGGGGAGCTGTTTTTT.